This T cell receptor beta chain was obtained from a study of T cell changes during pregnancy in multiple sclerosis. Germline lookup yields CDR1 SGHNT and CDR2 YYREEE (reference sequence). Deletions cut 4 bases from V and 7 bases from J, with 18 bases between. The CDR3 extends over 15 amino acids. Profiled with immunoSEQ multiplex PCR; TCRdb holds only in-frame clones, not every one. This table holds 70,000 to 95,000 clones, 85% to 95% found once. This sequence originates from a female donor in good health, enrolled as a control in a pregnancy study. The chain recombines TRBV5-4 with TRBJ2-1; D unresolved. The sequenced sample was peripheral blood, obtained after pregnancy. As DNA, the CDR3 is TGTGCCAGCAGCCGCAGCGAAATTAATGGAAATGAGCAGTTCTTC. Its protein is CASSRSEINGNEQFF. Full variable domain (outside the CDR3, taken from reference TRBV5-4 and TRBJ2-1): ETGVTQSPTHLIKTRGQQVTLRCSSQSGHNTVSWYQQALGQGPQFIFQYYREEENGRGNFPPRFSGLQFPNYSSELNVNALELDDSALYLCASSRSEINGNEQFFGPGTRLTVL.